These 32 T cell receptor beta chains came from one sample sequenced in a study of Graves' ophthalmopathy and Graves' hyperthyroidism (dated by TCRdb to the late 2010s). Sequenced using an Illumina HiSeq 2000. For repertoire sequencing, the TCR beta CDR3 regions were amplified from RNA transcripts. The first round of RT-PCR was done with HTBI primers and the Qiagen OneStep RT-PCR kit, and was followed by a second round of multiplex PCR, then size selection and purification. The raw public data were reprocessed by TCRdb itself: fastp quality trimming at Q25, MiXCR clonotype calling, in-frame beta chains only. Merged by CDR3 protein, the rows form single entries marked with the most common genes and DNA. A total of 400,000 to 500,000 distinct CDR3 sequences appear in this sample, around a fifth of them only once. The leading ten clones occupy around 3.2% of the sample. Sequenced material: peripheral blood. These receptors were taken from a woman younger than 35 with stable Graves' hyperthyroidism. Donor details come from another sample of the same person, matched by shared clones.

The table lists this clonotype with many counts. The chain employs TRBV6-1 and TRBJ1-1, with D hard to call. Germline V gives CDR1 MNHNS, CDR2 SASEGT. Trimming took 6 bases from V and 1 from J, leaving 6 bases between them. The CDR3 is 12 amino acids. As DNA, the CDR3 is TGTGCCAGCAGAGACGGGAACACTGAAGCTTTCTTT. Its translation is CASRDGNTEAFF.

This clonotype was picked up many times. This chain uses TRBV18 with TRBJ2-7; the D gene is possibly TRBD1 (6 bases). Germline V CDR1 and CDR2: KGHSH, LQKENI. The CDR3 runs 15 residues. The V gene lost 3 bases and the J gene lost 5 bases, with 17 bases spanning the gap. CDR3 region: CASSPYATGLDEQYF. CDR3 nucleotide sequence: TGTGCCAGCTCACCGTACGCGACAGGCCTCGACGAGCAGTACTTC.

This clonotype showed up many times. The J gene is TRBJ2-7, the V gene TRBV11-1, with TRBD2 matching 10 bases. The CDR3 is 17 amino acids. Germline CDR1 and CDR2: SGHAT and FQDESV (reference sequence). Trimming took 1 base from V and 4 from J; bases not matched to a gene: 10. The CDR3, as DNA: TGTGCCAGCAGCTTAGTTGCTAGCGGGAGATCGGGGTACGAGCAGTACTTC. Its translation is CASSLVASGRSGYEQYF.

This clonotype showed up many times. V gene TRBV11-2 combines with J gene TRBJ2-6, with D possibly being TRBD1 or TRBD2 (5 bases each). CDR1 and CDR2 (germline): SGHAT, FQNNGV. Between the trimmed V and J ends, which lost 4 bases and 0 bases, there was a span of 16 bases. This CDR3 has 18 residues. The chain's CDR3 is CASSSPPGRNSGANVLTF. In DNA form, the CDR3 reads TGTGCCAGCAGCTCCCCGCCGGGACGGAACTCTGGGGCCAACGTCCTGACTTTC.

In its sample, this clonotype was seen many times. This rearrangement joins TRBV7-2 to TRBJ1-1, with a tentative D call TRBD1 (5 bases). Looked up from germline, CDR1 is SGHTA and CDR2 is FQGNSA. Between the trimmed V and J ends, which lost 5 bases and 12 bases, there was a span of 16 bases. The CDR3 length is 12 residues. The CDR3 region has the DNA TGTGCCAGCAGCACATACGGGGCTGAGACTTTCTTT. The encoded protein is CASSTYGAETFF.

This clonotype showed up many times. The rearrangement links TRBV4-1 to TRBJ2-6, with unresolved D. This CDR3 comprises 14 residues. Trimming pared 1 base from V and 2 bases from J, leaving 3 bases between. Germline V gene sequence: CDR1 MGHRA, CDR2 YSYEKL. The CDR3 spells CASSQGAGANVLTF. The CDR3 DNA reads TGCGCCAGCAGCCAAGGTGCTGGGGCCAACGTCCTGACTTTC.

This clonotype has only a few counts. The chain links TRBV19 to TRBJ1-5; TRBD1 matches at 8 bases. The CDR3 loop spans 16 amino acids. Germline V gives CDR1 LNHDA, CDR2 SQIVND (reference sequence). After removal of 10 bases from V and 4 bases from J, the junction contained 15 bases not matched to a gene. The CDR3 sequence: CATPGYGQGQNQPQHF. The CDR3 DNA is TGTGCCACCCCCGGATATGGACAGGGACAAAATCAGCCCCAGCATTTT. The whole variable domain, remainder taken from reference TRBV19 and TRBJ1-5, is DGGITQSPKYLFRKEGQNVTLSCEQNLNHDAMYWYRQDPGQGLRLIYYSQIVNDFQKGDIAEGYSVSREKKESFPLTVTSAQKNPTAFYLCATPGYGQGQNQPQHFGDGTRLSIL.

The V gene is TRBV6-1, the J gene TRBJ2-7, with D perhaps matching TRBD1 (5 bases). Trimming removed 5 bases from V and 2 bases from J, with 13 bases in between. CDR3 size: 14 residues. The germline V gene has CDR1 MNHNS and CDR2 SASEGT. The CDR3 DNA sequence: TGTGCCAGCAGTCCGACAGTGCCGGCCTACGAGCAGTACTTC. This codes for CASSPTVPAYEQYF.

This clonotype has at least ten counts. CDR3 residues: CSVVKGRWTEAFF. CDR3 coding DNA: TGCAGCGTTGTTAAGGGACGGTGGACTGAAGCTTTCTTT. This chain uses TRBV29-1 with TRBJ1-1; weak D call: TRBD1 (5 bases). Germline CDR1 and CDR2: SQVTM and ANQGSEA. There are 13 residues in the CDR3. V dropped 4 bases and J dropped 5 bases, with 14 bases sitting between them.

This clonotype was seen at least ten times. The chain links TRBV12-3 or TRBV12-4 to TRBJ2-7; tentatively, D is TRBD2 (5 bases). This CDR3 is 14 amino acids long. Trimming pared 3 bases from V and 1 base from J, leaving 10 bases between. CDR3 sequence reads: CASSFLSGSYEQYF. CDR3 DNA sequence: TGTGCCAGCAGTTTCCTCAGCGGATCCTACGAGCAGTACTTC.

The table lists this clonotype with many counts. The chain has TRBV7-8 and TRBJ2-7, with D hard to call. Trimming removed 8 bases at V and 0 bases at J, with 11 bases between. This CDR3 spans 13 amino acids. CDR1 and CDR2 from the germline V gene are SGHVS and FQNEAQ. Here the CDR3 reads CASGDFLSYEQYF. CDR3 DNA: TGTGCCAGCGGAGACTTCCTCTCCTACGAGCAGTACTTC.

The sample holds many counts of this clonotype. V and J are TRBV7-2 and TRBJ1-1; possible D gene TRBD1, 6 bases. Trimming left V 8 bases short and J 13 bases short, with 20 bases between. The CDR3 runs to 12 residues. Germline V gene data show CDR1 as SGHTA and CDR2 as FQGNSA. Written as DNA, the CDR3 is TGTGCCAGCCGGCTAGGGGGAGGGGATGTTTTCTTT. Translating gives CASRLGGGDVFF.

The sample holds many counts of this clonotype. This rearrangement joins TRBV7-2 to TRBJ2-7, with 10 bases identical to TRBD1. V was pared by 5 bases and J by 6 bases, with 7 bases of the junction left unmatched. The CDR3 contains 14 residues. Germline V gene lookup returns CDR1 SGHTA and CDR2 FQGNSA. The CDR3 DNA reads as TGTGCCAGCAGCATACCGGGACAGGGGTTCGAGCAGTACTTC. Translated: CASSIPGQGFEQYF.

In the case of this clonotype: This sequence may be a read error, since a much larger clone differs from it by one base. The chain joins TRBV11-2 to TRBJ1-1; D is perhaps TRBD1 (5 bases). The CDR3 spans 14 residues. Per the germline V gene, CDR1 is SGHAT and CDR2 is FQNNGV. The CDR3, as DNA: TGTGCCAGCAGCGTTCGGCAGGGTGGAACTGAAGCTTGCTTT. Residues: CASSVRQGGTEACF. The whole variable domain, filled in from reference TRBV11-2 and TRBJ1-1, reads EAGVAQSPRYKIIEKRQSVAFWCNPISGHATLYWYQQILGQGPKLLIQFQNNGVVDDSQLPKDRFSAERLKGVDSTLKIQPAKLEDSAVYLCASSVRQGGTEACFGQGTRLTVV.

This clonotype was observed at least ten times. The V gene is TRBV2, the J gene TRBJ2-7, with TRBD1 as a possible D gene (6 bases). Trimming removed 6 bases from V and 4 bases from J, with 16 bases in between. This CDR3 is 14 amino acids long. Germline V gene sequence: CDR1 SNHLY, CDR2 FYNNEI. The CDR3 spells CASSATGTTYEQYF. DNA of the CDR3: TGTGCCAGCAGCGCCACCGGGACAACTTACGAGCAGTACTTC.

This clonotype was detected many times. This rearrangement joins TRBV9 to TRBJ1-5; D is undetermined. Per germline, CDR1 SGDLS and CDR2 YYNGEE. This CDR3 is built from 13 residues. Trimming cost V 0 bases and J 5 bases, with 6 bases left between them. The CDR3 DNA follows: TGTGCCAGCAGCGTAGCTCCGGATCAGCCCCAGCATTTT. This codes for CASSVAPDQPQHF. The variable domain in full, with the rest retrieved from reference TRBV9 and TRBJ1-5, is DSGVTQTPKHLITATGQRVTLRCSPRSGDLSVYWYQQSLDQGLQFLIQYYNGEERAKGNILERFSAQQFPDLHSELNLSSLELGDSALYFCASSVAPDQPQHFGDGTRLSIL.

The V and J genes are TRBV2 and TRBJ2-7, with 8 bases identical to TRBD1. Germline CDR1 and CDR2: SNHLY and FYNNEI. There are 14 residues in the CDR3. V trimming: 2 bases; J trimming: 6 bases; junction bases outside the gene matches: 6. As DNA, the CDR3 is TGTGCCAGCAGTGAAAGGGGGACAGGCTCCGAGCAGTACTTC. It specifies CASSERGTGSEQYF.

There are many counts of this clonotype. This chain connects TRBV20-1 to TRBJ1-2; TRBD1 agrees at 8 bases. Germline loops: CDR1 DFQATT, CDR2 SNEGSKA (reference sequence). The V gene end was trimmed by 3 bases and the J gene end by 8 bases; junction bases not matched to a gene: 8. This CDR3 is built from 13 residues. DNA of the CDR3: TGCAGTGCTAGGAAAGGCACAGGGGGGGGCTACACCTTC. Its translation: CSARKGTGGGYTF.

This clonotype was found many times. The genes are TRBV27 and TRBJ1-1, with D uncertain. This CDR3 is built from 13 residues. Germline CDR1 is MNHEY and CDR2 is SMNVEV (reference sequence). Between the trimmed V and J ends, which lost 7 bases and 0 bases, there was a span of 9 bases. The CDR3 nucleotides are TGTGCCAGCACTAGCGGGATGAACACTGAAGCTTTCTTT. Amino acids: CASTSGMNTEAFF.

This clonotype has ten or more counts. This sequence joins TRBV28 and TRBJ2-7, with unresolved D. V was pared by 3 bases and J by 1 base, with 7 bases between. The CDR3 is 13 residues long. Germline CDR1 MDHEN, CDR2 SYDVKM. The CDR3 region has the DNA TGTGCCAGCAGTTTCTCGATTTCCTACGAGCAGTACTTC. The encoded protein is CASSFSISYEQYF.

The genes are TRBV11-2 and TRBJ1-5; 9 nucleotides line up with TRBD1. V was pared by 3 bases and J by 4 bases, with 4 bases of the junction left unmatched. Germline values: CDR1 SGHAT, CDR2 FQNNGV. The length of the CDR3 is 15 residues. The CDR3 bases are TGTGCCAGCAGCTTCGATGGGACAGGGAATCAGCCCCAGCATTTT. Residues: CASSFDGTGNQPQHF.

This clonotype came up many times. CDR3 in amino acids: CATQGYNGELFF. For the CDR3, the DNA is TGTGCCACACAGGGATATAACGGGGAGCTGTTTTTT. This sequence joins TRBV6-1 and TRBJ2-2, with TRBD1 as a possible D gene (6 bases). CDR3 length equals 12 residues. The germline V gene has CDR1 MNHNS and CDR2 SASEGT. Between the trimmed V and J ends, which lost 10 bases and 7 bases, there was a span of 13 bases.

This chain joins TRBV28 and TRBJ2-7; TRBD2 agrees at 8 bases. The CDR3 loop spans 14 amino acids. Trimming took 3 bases from V and 3 from J; bases not matched to a gene: 4. The V gene's germline CDR1 is MDHEN and CDR2 SYDVKM. The chain's CDR3 is CASSFESGSYEQYF. CDR3 nucleotide sequence: TGTGCCAGCAGTTTCGAGAGCGGGAGCTACGAGCAGTACTTC. Complete variable domain (other parts from reference TRBV28 and TRBJ2-7): DVKVTQSSRYLVKRTGEKVFLECVQDMDHENMFWYRQDPGLGLRLIYFSYDVKMKEKGDIPEGYSVSREKKERFSLILESASTNQTSMYLCASSFESGSYEQYFGPGTRLTVT.

In its sample, this clonotype was seen many times. The CDR3 spells CASSFYRGEAFF. CDR3 nucleotide sequence: TGTGCCAGCAGTTTTTACAGGGGTGAAGCTTTCTTT. The chain recombines TRBV12-3 or TRBV12-4 with TRBJ1-1, with TRBD1 matching 7 bases. The trim removed 3 bases at V and 7 bases at J, leaving 2 bases unmatched. The CDR3 is 12 amino acids.

The CDR3 DNA follows: TGTGCCAGCAGTTTTTTCGGGGTCACCGGGGAGCTGTTTTTT. This codes for CASSFFGVTGELFF. The chain employs TRBV28 and TRBJ2-2, with D tentatively TRBD2 (5 bases). This CDR3 has 14 residues. Germline assignment: CDR1 MDHEN and CDR2 SYDVKM. V was clipped by 3 bases and J by 4 bases, with 9 bases between them.

The table lists this clonotype with many counts. The chain joins TRBV11-1 to TRBJ2-5; D is possibly TRBD1 (5 bases). Germline values: CDR1 SGHAT, CDR2 FQDESV (reference sequence). There are 16 residues in the CDR3. V lost 5 bases, J lost 5 bases, and 21 bases lay in between. CDR3 residues: CASSPGFTGSSETQYF. In DNA, the CDR3 is TGTGCCAGCAGCCCCGGTTTCACAGGCTCTTCTGAGACCCAGTACTTC.

This clonotype was picked up many times. The chain links TRBV20-1 to TRBJ2-5; D possibly uses TRBD1 or TRBD2 (5 bases each). V was shortened by 3 bases and J by 3 bases, with 14 bases between the two germline ends. The germline gives CDR1 DFQATT, CDR2 SNEGSKA (reference sequence). The CDR3 has 14 amino acids. This CDR3 is CSARFGTQEETQYF. The CDR3 bases are TGCAGTGCTAGGTTCGGGACCCAAGAAGAGACCCAGTACTTC.

This clonotype showed up just a few times. This may arise from a read error, as a much more abundant clone is one base away. The chain uses TRBV2 and TRBJ2-5, with a weak D call TRBD2 (5 bases). Germline CDR1 reads SNHLY; CDR2 reads FYNNEI. The CDR3 runs 14 residues. In nucleotides, the CDR3 is TGTGCCAGCAGCCTCGCTGGACGGGGAGAGACCAAGTACTTC. Its protein product is CASSLAGRGETKYF.

This clonotype was counted ten times or more. The V gene is TRBV28, the J gene TRBJ2-7; 9 bases align to TRBD2. The CDR3 loop spans 14 amino acids. Germline CDR1 MDHEN, CDR2 SYDVKM. V lost 5 bases and J lost 2; bases outside the gene matches: 4. CDR3 DNA sequence: TGTGCCAGCAGTGCGACTAGCGGACCCTACGAGCAGTACTTC. It encodes CASSATSGPYEQYF. Using reference TRBV28 and TRBJ2-7 for the parts outside the CDR3, the full variable domain is DVKVTQSSRYLVKRTGEKVFLECVQDMDHENMFWYRQDPGLGLRLIYFSYDVKMKEKGDIPEGYSVSREKKERFSLILESASTNQTSMYLCASSATSGPYEQYFGPGTRLTVT.

As concerns this clonotype: Possible read error: a much larger clone is one base away. Since the CDR3 does not end with the conserved phenylalanine or tryptophan, this likely comes from a read error. The rearrangement uses TRBV6-5 and TRBJ1-1; D call uncertain. The CDR3 contains 13 residues. Trimming pared 0 bases from V and 8 bases from J, leaving 10 bases between. Germline CDR1 MNHEY, CDR2 SVGAGI. The CDR3 loop reads CASSYSREAEAFV. The CDR3 region has the DNA TGTGCCAGCAGTTACTCGAGGGAGGCGGAAGCTTTCGTT.

This clonotype was found many times. The chain carries TRBV5-1 and TRBJ2-7; 11 positions match TRBD1. Germline values: CDR1 SGHRS, CDR2 YFSETQ. The CDR3 runs to 14 residues. After removal of 4 bases from V and 3 bases from J, the junction contained 3 bases not matched to a gene. The CDR3 loop is CASSRGQGVYEQYF. DNA for the CDR3: TGCGCCAGCAGCAGGGGACAGGGGGTCTACGAGCAGTACTTC.

This clonotype was recorded many times. V usage is TRBV12-3 or TRBV12-4 and J usage is TRBJ2-5; D uncertain. This CDR3 spans 14 amino acids. V was cut by 7 bases and J by 1 base, with 13 bases left in between. The CDR3 DNA sequence: TGTGCCAGCACCCTAGGGCGGATCCAAGAGACCCAGTACTTC. It yields the protein CASTLGRIQETQYF.